This T cell receptor beta chain derives from a study of T cells in Graves' hyperthyroidism and ophthalmopathy. This clonotype was seen a single time. CDR1 is LNHNV and CDR2 is YYDKDF in the germline V gene (reference sequence). The CDR3 extends over 15 amino acids. The V and J ends lost 3 bases and 7 bases respectively, with 13 bases between them. TCR beta CDR3 regions were amplified from RNA transcripts. The HTBI set primed first-round TCR CDR3 RT-PCR. TCRdb analysed the multiplex PCR reads with MiXCR anew, one entry per CDR3 protein. The sample lists around 660,000 distinct CDR3 sequences, nearly 45% occurring once.

The source of this sequence is an adult man with Graves' disease, either hyperthyroidism or ophthalmopathy (not recorded which). Sequenced material: peripheral blood or thyroid tissue (not recorded which). The V call is TRBV15, the J call TRBJ1-6, with a weak D call TRBD1 (6 bases). The CDR3 loop is CATSSFGGHNSPLHF. Here the CDR3 DNA reads TGTGCCACCAGCAGTTTTGGGGGCCACAATTCACCCCTCCACTTT.